The clone carrying this TCR beta chain appeared many times. Its antigen remains unknown. TCRdb re-called the reads with MiXCR, one entry per CDR3 protein. Of a few hundred thousand distinct CDR3 sequences in the sample, approximately 25% were seen once. Germline V gene sequence: CDR1 SGHVS, CDR2 FQNEAQ. V was shortened by 2 bases and J by 3 bases, with 14 bases between the two germline ends. This CDR3 region has 16 residues. This entry belongs to a study of T cell repertoires in cytomegalovirus infection. Notes on the study in general: The response measured ex vivo was dominated by TCR beta clonotypes (HLA-C-restricted and CMV-specific). Identification of carriers of CMV plus the relevant HLA was performed using cumulative public TCR beta family frequency.

The rearrangement links TRBV7-8 to TRBJ1-5; possible D gene TRBD1, 5 bases. The receptor's source is a human donor in good health (CMV status not recorded). Some clones in this sample may be carry-over from other donors' samples. The sequencing used cultured PBMCs, collected from culture after CMV antigen stimulation. DNA of the CDR3: TGTGCCAGCAGCTTAAAAAACCAGGGCATCAATCAGCCCCAGCATTTT. The encoded protein is CASSLKNQGINQPQHF.